Shown below are 16 T cell receptor beta chains from a single sample sequenced in a study of cytomegalovirus exposure and HLA in healthy donors. PCR was performed using 60 Vbeta and 13 Jbeta primers. Generated by immunoSEQ multiplex PCR, the TCRdb table keeps only in-frame clones and is missing some. Of some 110,000 clones in the sample, over 60% were seen once. Sequenced sample: PBMCs. These TCRs come from a woman under 30 in good health and CMV-seropositive.

The chain is built from TRBV4-1 and TRBJ2-7; 14 bases line up with TRBD2. The germline V gene has CDR1 MGHRA and CDR2 YSYEKL. CDR3 length: 15 residues. Unmatched junction bases numbered 1, after V lost 3 bases and J lost 3 bases. As DNA, the CDR3 is TGCGCCAGCAGCCACGGGACTAGCGGGAGCTACGAGCAGTACTTC. Translating gives CASSHGTSGSYEQYF.

The chain links TRBV6-5 to TRBJ2-7, with TRBD1 as a possible D gene (6 bases). Germline CDR1 and CDR2: MNHEY and SVGAGI. The CDR3 runs to 15 residues. V gave up 0 bases and J gave up 1 base, with 10 bases separating them. The CDR3 loop is CASSYSGTYSYEQYF. The DNA for the CDR3 is TGTGCCAGCAGTTACTCAGGGACATATTCCTACGAGCAGTACTTC.

This clone was found a few times. The V call is TRBV15, the J call TRBJ1-1, with 7 bases matching TRBD1. CDR3 length equals 15 residues. CDR1 is LNHNV and CDR2 is YYDKDF in the germline V gene (reference sequence). With 1 base clipped from V and 5 bases from J, the junction kept 7 bases outside the gene matches. This chain's CDR3 is CATSRGGTVGTEAFF. CDR3 in DNA: TGTGCCACCAGCAGAGGCGGGACAGTGGGGACTGAAGCTTTCTTT. The full variable domain, in which reference TRBV15 and TRBJ1-1 provide the parts outside the CDR3, is DAMVIQNPRYQVTQFGKPVTLSCSQTLNHNVMYWYQQKSSQAPKLLFHYYDKDFNNEADTPDNFQSRRPNTSFCFLDIRSPGLGDTAMYLCATSRGGTVGTEAFFGQGTRLTVV.

As for this clone: This sample also contains other DNA sequences that code for the same CDR3. The CDR3 DNA is TGTGCCAGCAGCCCAGTGGGACAGGGGGCTGGGGCCAACGTCCTGACTTTC. Translated: CASSPVGQGAGANVLTF. The rearrangement links TRBV7-9 to TRBJ2-6; 11 nucleotides line up with TRBD1. Per germline, CDR1 SEHNR and CDR2 FQNEAQ (reference sequence). V trimming: 5 bases; J trimming: 2 bases; junction bases outside the gene matches: 5. This CDR3 is built from 17 residues.

CDR3 protein: CASTLGTSGSNEQFF. The DNA of the CDR3 is TGTGCCAGTACCCTGGGGACTAGCGGGTCGAATGAGCAGTTCTTC. The chain has TRBV19 and TRBJ2-1, with TRBD2 matching 12 bases. The CDR3 covers 15 residues. Germline lookup yields CDR1 LNHDA and CDR2 SQIVND (reference sequence). V shed 7 bases, J shed 7 bases, and the junction held 8 bases outside the gene matches.

The V gene is TRBV5-1, the J gene TRBJ2-5; 12 bases agree with TRBD2. The germline CDR1 and CDR2 sequences are SGHRS and YFSETQ. V trimming: 0 bases; J trimming: 7 bases; junction bases outside the gene matches: 10. The CDR3 loop spans 17 amino acids. CDR3 amino acids: CASSLGTSGRPLGTQYF. The CDR3 DNA reads as TGCGCCAGCAGCTTGGGAACTAGCGGGAGGCCCCTTGGGACCCAGTACTTC.

The table lists this clone with a count of one. The genes are TRBV15 and TRBJ2-2; no definite D call. The CDR3 totals 16 residues. Germline V gives CDR1 LNHNV, CDR2 YYDKDF (reference sequence). CDR3 residues: CASRDSNPRNTGELFF. The CDR3 region has the DNA TGTGCTTCTCGCGACTCCAACCCGAGGAACACCGGGGAGCTGTTTTTT.

The rearrangement links TRBV30 to TRBJ1-1, with D maybe TRBD1 (6 bases). The length of the CDR3 is 17 residues. Trimming stripped 2 bases from V and 4 bases from J, with 23 bases between. Germline CDR1 reads GTSNPN; CDR2 reads SVGIG (reference sequence). CDR3 in amino acids: CAWSYRERGFVFTEAFF. In DNA, the CDR3 is TGTGCCTGGAGTTATAGGGAGAGGGGGTTTGTATTCACTGAAGCTTTCTTT.

This clone was seen only a few times. This chain links TRBV28 with TRBJ1-4; no definite D call. This CDR3 region has 17 residues. V gave up 2 bases and J gave up 2 bases, with 15 bases separating them. Germline loops: CDR1 MDHEN, CDR2 SYDVKM. CDR3 sequence (DNA): TGTGCCAGCAGTTTAACCCCGGGGAGGCTCACTAATGAAAAACTGTTTTTT. Translating it yields CASSLTPGRLTNEKLFF.

The chain recombines TRBV6-5 with TRBJ2-3, with TRBD1 matching 9 bases. V dropped 5 bases and J dropped 2; count of bases not matched to a gene: 5. Germline CDR1 MNHEY, CDR2 SVGAGI. This CDR3 contains 15 residues. The CDR3 DNA reads TGTGCCAGCAGTACAGGGGGCTACCTCACAGATACGCAGTATTTT. Protein product: CASSTGGYLTDTQYF.

To note about this clone: Compared with germline, one end of the junction differs, possibly owing to a read error. The chain is built from TRBV5-1 and TRBJ1-1; TRBD1 is a possible D gene (5 bases). Germline lookup yields CDR1 SGHRS and CDR2 YFSETQ. The CDR3 is 14 amino acids. DNA of the CDR3: TGCGCCAGCAGCAAAGGAGGGGTGAACATTGAAGCTTTCTTT. Translation gives CASSKGGVNIEAFF.

Points on this clone: The junction differs from germline at one of its ends, possibly a read error. This chain links TRBV4-1 with TRBJ1-4; D might be TRBD1 (6 bases). CDR3 length: 18 residues. Germline V lookup: CDR1 MGHRA, CDR2 YSYEKL. Here the CDR3 DNA reads TGCGCCATCAGCCACCACATCATAACAGGGTCAACTAATGAAAAACTGTTTTTT. Translating it yields CAISHHIITGSTNEKLFF.

The chain joins TRBV28 to TRBJ2-5; 7 positions match TRBD1. This CDR3 comprises 15 residues. Germline CDR1 is MDHEN and CDR2 is SYDVKM. The V segment lost 5 bases and the J segment 5 bases; nucleotides outside the gene matches: 11. The chain's CDR3 is CASSEQGSYLETQYF. The DNA of the CDR3 is TGTGCCAGCAGTGAACAGGGGTCATACCTCGAGACCCAGTACTTC.

The rearrangement uses TRBV5-4 and TRBJ2-1; no firm D call. The CDR3 runs to 15 residues. The germline V gene has CDR1 SGHNT and CDR2 YYREEE (reference sequence). V lost 0 bases, J lost 8 bases, and 15 bases lay in between. In DNA, the CDR3 is TGTGCCAGCAGCTTGGTCTGGAGTGGAACCCATGAGCAGTTCTTC. Its protein is CASSLVWSGTHEQFF.

This chain joins TRBV6-5 and TRBJ2-7, with D maybe TRBD1 (5 bases). With 7 bases removed from V and 6 bases from J, the gap between germline ends came to 10 bases. CDR1 and CDR2 (germline): MNHEY, SVGAGI. There are 11 residues in the CDR3. This chain's CDR3 is CASNQGSEQYF. The CDR3 DNA sequence: TGTGCCAGCAACCAGGGTAGCGAGCAGTACTTC.

The chain combines TRBV30 with TRBJ1-1; TRBD1 is a possible D gene (5 bases). Germline loops: CDR1 GTSNPN, CDR2 SVGIG (reference sequence). This CDR3 region has 12 residues. V lost 2 bases and J lost 4, with 8 bases in between. This CDR3 is CAWSLGVTEAFF. DNA of the CDR3: TGTGCCTGGAGTCTAGGGGTCACTGAAGCTTTCTTT.